Listed below are T cell receptor beta chains from one sample, sequenced in a study of shared clonotypes between healthy human individuals. Method: immunoSEQ multiplex PCR; TCRdb's copy keeps in-frame clones and lacks some. The table includes about 820,000 clones, about 92% detected once. Sequencing was carried out using naive CD8+ T cells sorted from blood. The receptors originated from a man aged 30-40 years in good health. The CDR3 runs from the conserved cysteine through the conserved F or W. Each record gives: J gene, V gene, D gene, clone size, CDR3 protein, CDR3 DNA. The D gene is left open where the match is weak. Only some rows state a clone size, as once, few, many or a class for expanded clones.

TRBJ2-3 | TRBV7-9 | . | . | CASNLPPSMWDSTDTQYF | TGTGCCAGCAACCTCCCCCCATCGATGTGGGACTCCACAGATACGCAGTATTTT
TRBJ2-5 | TRBV9 | TRBD2 | . | CASTPSASGHIQYF | TGTGCCAGCACCCCGTCGGCTAGCGGCCACATCCAGTACTTC
TRBJ1-4 | TRBV4-1 | . | . | CASLGATNEKLFF | TGCGCCAGCCTCGGGGCAACTAATGAAAAACTGTTTTTT
TRBJ1-3 | TRBV14 | . | . | CASSQEEGGSGNTIYF | TGTGCCAGCAGCCAAGAGGAAGGGGGCTCTGGAAACACCATATATTTT
TRBJ2-1 | TRBV11-2 | . | once | CASSLVGGPSYNEQFF | TGTGCCAGCAGCTTAGTCGGCGGGCCTTCCTACAATGAGCAGTTCTTC
TRBJ2-7 | TRBV30 | . | few | CAWSLLNPYEQYF | TGTGCCTGGAGCCTACTAAACCCCTACGAGCAGTACTTC
TRBJ1-4 | TRBV28 | . | . | CASSPRTGPNEKLFF | TGTGCCAGCAGTCCTCGGACCGGACCAAATGAAAAACTGTTTTTT
TRBJ2-7 | TRBV5-1 | . | . | CASRGEDSYEQYF | TGCGCCAGCAGGGGAGAGGATTCCTACGAGCAGTACTTC
TRBJ2-7 | TRBV5-4 | TRBD1 | . | CASSAGQGYEQYF | TGTGCCAGCAGCGCCGGACAGGGCTACGAGCAGTACTTC
TRBJ2-1 | TRBV10-3 | . | . | CAISYGGGGLNEQFF | TGTGCCATCAGTTATGGTGGGGGAGGACTCAATGAGCAGTTCTTC
TRBJ2-7 | TRBV7-6 | TRBD1 | . | CASSAGTGGASYEQYF | TGTGCCAGCAGCGCCGGGACAGGGGGCGCGTCCTACGAGCAGTACTTC
TRBJ2-3 | TRBV19 | TRBD2 | once | CASSPGLAGASFWDTQYF | TGTGCCAGTAGTCCCGGACTAGCGGGAGCGTCATTTTGGGATACGCAGTATTTT
TRBJ1-2 | TRBV9 | . | . | CASSVGVRDGYTF | TGTGCCAGCAGCGTGGGTGTTCGGGATGGCTACACCTTC
TRBJ2-5 | TRBV27 | TRBD1 | . | CASSFLGQRETQYF | TGTGCCAGCAGTTTCTTGGGACAGCGGGAGACCCAGTACTTC
TRBJ2-7 | TRBV7-2 | TRBD2 | . | CASSRLAGSSYEQYF | TGTGCCAGCAGCCGACTAGCGGGATCTTCCTACGAGCAGTACTTC
TRBJ2-5 | TRBV14 | . | . | CASSLHSGGKQETQYF | TGTGCCAGCAGCCTACATAGCGGAGGGAAACAAGAGACCCAGTACTTC
TRBJ2-7 | TRBV11-3 | . | . | CASSKDSYEQYF | TGTGCCAGCAGCAAAGACAGCTACGAGCAGTACTTC
TRBJ2-3 | TRBV29-1 | . | . | CSANFGLPDTQYF | TGCAGCGCTAACTTCGGCTTACCAGATACGCAGTATTTT
TRBJ2-7 | TRBV27 | TRBD2 | . | CASSSLKVLGLATYEQYF | TGTGCCAGCAGTTCCCTCAAGGTTCTAGGACTAGCGACCTACGAGCAGTACTTC
TRBJ2-1 | TRBV9 | . | once | CASSVEGSGYYNEQFF | TGTGCCAGCAGCGTAGAGGGTAGCGGTTATTACAATGAGCAGTTCTTC
TRBJ2-7 | TRBV2 | TRBD2 | . | CASSARAGYYEQYF | TGTGCCAGCAGTGCCCGAGCGGGGTACTACGAGCAGTACTTC
TRBJ2-3 | TRBV2 | TRBD2 | few | CASNFPGLAEIASTDTQYF | TGTGCCAGCAATTTCCCGGGACTAGCGGAGATTGCTAGCACAGATACGCAGTATTTT
TRBJ2-7 | TRBV10-2 | TRBD2 | . | CASSDGRAPTPYEQYF | TGCGCCAGCAGTGACGGGAGGGCCCCGACCCCCTACGAGCAGTACTTC
TRBJ2-1 | TRBV10-1 | TRBD2 | . | CASSVTAGGGNEQFF | TGCGCCAGCAGTGTGACAGCGGGAGGGGGCAATGAGCAGTTCTTC
TRBJ2-2 | TRBV7-6 | . | . | CASSSRTGSTGELFF | TGTGCCAGCAGCTCGAGAACAGGGTCCACCGGGGAGCTGTTTTTT
TRBJ2-7 | TRBV19 | TRBD1 | . | CASSSGTGPYEQYF | TGTGCCAGTAGTTCCGGGACAGGGCCCTACGAGCAGTACTTC
TRBJ2-5 | TRBV28 | . | once | CASSLRRKGETQYF | TGTGCCAGCAGTTTAAGGAGAAAGGGGGAGACCCAGTACTTC
TRBJ1-4 | TRBV19 | . | once | CASSIVRRMNEKLFF | TGTGCCAGTAGTATAGTGAGACGGATGAATGAAAAACTGTTTTTT
TRBJ2-7 | TRBV13 | . | . | CASSTNGPYEQYF | TGTGCCAGCAGCACAAACGGACCTTACGAGCAGTACTTC
TRBJ1-4 | TRBV19 | . | . | CASSIWSSATNEKLFF | TGTGCCAGTAGTATATGGAGTTCTGCAACTAATGAAAAACTGTTTTTT
TRBJ2-7 | TRBV2 | TRBD2 | . | CASSEGAGAAYEQYF | TGTGCCAGCAGTGAAGGAGCGGGAGCTGCCTACGAGCAGTACTTC
TRBJ1-5 | TRBV21-1 | . | . | CASSKTYREGDQPQHF | TGTGCCAGCAGCAAAACCTACCGAGAAGGGGATCAGCCCCAGCATTTT
TRBJ1-2 | TRBV5-6 | . | . | CASSTGTLKGGYTF | TGTGCCAGCAGCACAGGGACATTAAAGGGTGGCTACACCTTC
TRBJ1-5 | TRBV6-5 | . | . | CASSYQVDEPQHF | TGTGCCAGCAGTTATCAGGTGGACGAGCCCCAGCATTTT
TRBJ2-1 | TRBV7-9 | . | . | CASSSRGVGASYNEQFF | TGTGCCAGCAGCTCCCGGGGAGTGGGGGCCTCCTACAATGAGCAGTTCTTC
TRBJ1-5 | TRBV7-9 | . | . | CATQGNSNQPQHF | TGTGCCACTCAGGGAAATAGCAATCAGCCCCAGCATTTT
TRBJ2-7 | TRBV2 | . | . | CASSEALWGQAYEQYF | TGTGCCAGCAGTGAAGCGCTTTGGGGGCAAGCCTACGAGCAGTACTTC
TRBJ2-7 | TRBV29-1 | . | . | CSVEARDQPYEQYF | TGCAGCGTTGAAGCCCGGGACCAGCCCTACGAGCAGTACTTC
TRBJ1-5 | TRBV10-1 | TRBD1 | . | CASSEAPGQVNQPQHF | TGCGCCAGCAGTGAGGCCCCGGGACAGGTTAATCAGCCCCAGCATTTT
TRBJ2-3 | TRBV28 | . | . | CASSSGQGSVAGGLTDTQYF | TGTGCCAGCAGCAGTGGACAGGGGTCGGTAGCGGGAGGACTCACAGATACGCAGTATTTT
TRBJ2-7 | TRBV7-9 | . | . | CASSLPPHPQYF | TGTGCCAGCAGCCTACCACCCCACCCGCAGTACTTC
TRBJ2-5 | TRBV7-6 | . | . | CASSLAPGLQETQYF | TGTGCCAGCAGCTTAGCACCCGGGTTACAAGAGACCCAGTACTTC
TRBJ2-7 | TRBV27 | . | . | CASSLGGASVAYEQYF | TGTGCCAGCAGTTTAGGAGGGGCTAGCGTTGCCTACGAGCAGTACTTC
TRBJ2-7 | TRBV15 | TRBD1 | . | CATSRDSQGAITYEQYF | TGTGCCACCAGCAGAGATTCCCAGGGGGCGATCACCTACGAGCAGTACTTC
TRBJ1-2 | TRBV7-2 | . | . | CASSLVGDADGYTF | TGTGCCAGCAGCTTAGTGGGGGATGCGGATGGCTACACCTTC
TRBJ2-1 | TRBV27 | . | . | CASTFSGPYNEQFF | TGTGCCAGCACCTTCTCGGGGCCCTACAATGAGCAGTTCTTC
TRBJ2-1 | TRBV27 | . | once | CASTTGIRLGEQFF | TGTGCCAGCACTACCGGGATCCGACTAGGGGAGCAGTTCTTC
TRBJ2-1 | TRBV7-6 | TRBD2 | . | CASSLIRSGTYNEQFF | TGTGCCAGCAGCTTAATCCGTAGCGGGACCTACAATGAGCAGTTCTTC
TRBJ2-7 | TRBV7-9 | . | once | CASSFRLEEYEQYF | TGTGCCAGCAGCTTCCGGTTGGAGGAGTACGAGCAGTACTTC
TRBJ1-2 | TRBV5-4 | . | . | CASKETGDYGYTF | TGTGCCAGCAAGGAGACAGGTGACTATGGCTACACCTTC
TRBJ2-1 | TRBV5-1 | . | . | CASSNRDDSYNEQFF | TGCGCCAGCAGCAACCGGGACGACTCCTACAATGAGCAGTTCTTC
TRBJ2-3 | TRBV9 | TRBD1 | . | CASSVRQGDPDTQYF | TGTGCCAGCAGCGTTAGACAGGGGGATCCAGATACGCAGTATTTT
TRBJ1-2 | TRBV11-3 | . | . | CAFRRVGYGYTF | TGTGCCTTTAGAAGGGTGGGCTATGGCTACACCTTC
TRBJ2-7 | TRBV6-1 | TRBD2 | . | CASSEVSWASGYEQYF | TGTGCCAGCAGTGAAGTTTCGTGGGCTAGCGGTTACGAGCAGTACTTC
TRBJ2-1 | TRBV11-2 | . | . | CASSSGVLGTYNEQFF | TGTGCCAGCAGCTCCGGAGTCCTGGGGACCTACAATGAGCAGTTCTTC
TRBJ1-1 | TRBV6-4 | . | . | CASSRAFNTEAFF | TGTGCCAGCAGTCGAGCTTTTAACACTGAAGCTTTCTTT
TRBJ1-1 | TRBV27 | TRBD1 | . | CASASGQGLWTEAFF | TGTGCCAGCGCGTCGGGACAGGGGCTTTGGACTGAAGCTTTCTTT